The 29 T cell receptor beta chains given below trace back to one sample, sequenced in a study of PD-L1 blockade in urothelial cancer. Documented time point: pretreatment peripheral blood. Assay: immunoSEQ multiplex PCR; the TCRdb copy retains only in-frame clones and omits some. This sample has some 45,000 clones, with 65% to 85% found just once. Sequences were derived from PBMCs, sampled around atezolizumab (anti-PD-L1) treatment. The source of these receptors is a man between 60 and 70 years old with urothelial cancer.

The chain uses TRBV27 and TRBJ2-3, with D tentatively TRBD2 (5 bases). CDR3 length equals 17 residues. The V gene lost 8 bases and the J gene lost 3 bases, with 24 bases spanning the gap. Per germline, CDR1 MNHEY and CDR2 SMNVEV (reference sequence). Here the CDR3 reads CASCRNLPGKGTDTQYF. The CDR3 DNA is TGTGCCAGCTGTCGAAACCTACCGGGGAAAGGGACAGATACGCAGTATTTT.

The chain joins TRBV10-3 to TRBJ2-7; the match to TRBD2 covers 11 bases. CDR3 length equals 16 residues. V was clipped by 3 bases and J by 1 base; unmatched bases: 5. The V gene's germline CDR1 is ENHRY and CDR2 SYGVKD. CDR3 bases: TGTGCCATCAGTGACCCGGGACTAGCGGCTTCCTACGAGCAGTACTTC. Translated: CAISDPGLAASYEQYF.

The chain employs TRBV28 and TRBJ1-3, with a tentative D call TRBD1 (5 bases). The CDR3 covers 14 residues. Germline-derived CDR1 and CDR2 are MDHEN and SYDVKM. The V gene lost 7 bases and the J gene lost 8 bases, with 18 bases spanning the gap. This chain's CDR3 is CASTPVALGDTIYF. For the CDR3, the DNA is TGTGCCAGCACCCCCGTGGCCTTAGGGGACACCATATATTTT.

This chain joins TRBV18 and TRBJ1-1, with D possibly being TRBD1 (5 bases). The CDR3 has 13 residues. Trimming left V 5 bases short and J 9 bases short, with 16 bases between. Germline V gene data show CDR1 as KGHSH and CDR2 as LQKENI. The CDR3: CASSTQGGFKAFF. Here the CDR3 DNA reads TGTGCCAGCTCAACGCAGGGTGGGTTTAAAGCTTTCTTT.

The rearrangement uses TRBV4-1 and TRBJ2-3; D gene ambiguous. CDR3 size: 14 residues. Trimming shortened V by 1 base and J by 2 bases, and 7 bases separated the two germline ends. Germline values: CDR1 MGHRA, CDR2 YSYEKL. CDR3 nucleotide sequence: TGCGCCAGCAGCCAAGCGGGTACCACAGATACGCAGTATTTT. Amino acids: CASSQAGTTDTQYF.

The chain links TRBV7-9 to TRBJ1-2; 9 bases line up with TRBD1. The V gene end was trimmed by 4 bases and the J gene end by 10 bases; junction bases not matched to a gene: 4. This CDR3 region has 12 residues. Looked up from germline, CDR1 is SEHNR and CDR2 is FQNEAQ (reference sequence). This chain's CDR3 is CASSSGTGFYTF. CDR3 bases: TGTGCCAGCAGCTCCGGGACAGGGTTCTACACCTTC.

CDR3 protein: CASSFGDRGYGYTF. CDR3 coding DNA: TGCGCCAGCAGCTTTGGGGACAGGGGTTATGGCTACACCTTC. The chain links TRBV5-1 to TRBJ1-2; TRBD1 matches 10 bases. V shed 2 bases and J 5 bases; nucleotides not matched to a gene: 3. Germline V gives CDR1 SGHRS, CDR2 YFSETQ. The CDR3 runs to 14 residues.

The CDR3 protein is CASSRQIDRPLGNTIYF. The CDR3 DNA reads TGCGCCAGCAGCCGTCAGATAGACAGACCTCTGGGGAACACCATATATTTT. The chain has TRBV5-1 and TRBJ1-3, with D tentatively TRBD1 (5 bases). CDR3 length: 17 residues. CDR1 is SGHRS, CDR2 YFSETQ, per germline. V lost 4 bases to trimming and J lost 7 bases, with 24 bases between them.

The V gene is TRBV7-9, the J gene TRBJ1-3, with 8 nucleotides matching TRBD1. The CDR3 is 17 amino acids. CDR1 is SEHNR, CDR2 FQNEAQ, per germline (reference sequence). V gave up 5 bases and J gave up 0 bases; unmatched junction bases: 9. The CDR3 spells CASSLRTGRDSGNTIYF. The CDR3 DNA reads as TGTGCCAGCAGCCTAAGGACAGGGAGGGACTCTGGAAACACCATATATTTT.

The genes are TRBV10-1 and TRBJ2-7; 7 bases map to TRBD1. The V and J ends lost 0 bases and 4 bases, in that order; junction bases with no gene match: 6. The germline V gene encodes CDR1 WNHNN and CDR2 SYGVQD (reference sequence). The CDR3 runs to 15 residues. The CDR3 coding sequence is TGCGCCAGCAGTGAGTCTGCAGGGGGATCATACGAGCAGTACTTC. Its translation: CASSESAGGSYEQYF.

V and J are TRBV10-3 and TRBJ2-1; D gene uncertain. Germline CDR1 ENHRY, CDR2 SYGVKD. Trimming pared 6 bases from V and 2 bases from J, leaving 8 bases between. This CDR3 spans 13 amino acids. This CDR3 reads CAIRATTYNEQFF. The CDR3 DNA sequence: TGTGCCATCAGGGCAACTACCTACAATGAGCAGTTCTTC.

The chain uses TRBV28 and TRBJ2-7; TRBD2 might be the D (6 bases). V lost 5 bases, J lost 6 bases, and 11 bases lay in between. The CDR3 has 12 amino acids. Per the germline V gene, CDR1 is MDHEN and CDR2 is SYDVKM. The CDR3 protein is CASSPPGVEQYF. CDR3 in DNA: TGTGCCAGCAGTCCCCCGGGGGTCGAGCAGTACTTC.

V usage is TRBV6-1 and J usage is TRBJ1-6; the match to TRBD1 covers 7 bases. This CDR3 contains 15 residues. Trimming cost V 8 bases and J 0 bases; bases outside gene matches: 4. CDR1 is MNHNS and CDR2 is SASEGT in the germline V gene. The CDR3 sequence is CASRDSYSYNSPLHF. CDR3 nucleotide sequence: TGTGCCAGCCGGGACAGCTACTCCTATAATTCACCCCTCCACTTT.

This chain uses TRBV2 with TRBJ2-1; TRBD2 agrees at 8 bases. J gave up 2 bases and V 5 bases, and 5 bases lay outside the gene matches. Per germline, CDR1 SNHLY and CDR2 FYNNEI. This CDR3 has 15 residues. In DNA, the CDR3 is TGTGCCAGCAGTCTCCTAGCGGGTCCCTACAATGAGCAGTTCTTC. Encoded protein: CASSLLAGPYNEQFF. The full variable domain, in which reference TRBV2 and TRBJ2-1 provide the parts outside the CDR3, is EPEVTQTPSHQVTQMGQEVILRCVPISNHLYFYWYRQILGQKVEFLVSFYNNEISEKSEIFDDQFSVERPDGSNFTLKIRSTKLEDSAMYFCASSLLAGPYNEQFFGPGTRLTVL.

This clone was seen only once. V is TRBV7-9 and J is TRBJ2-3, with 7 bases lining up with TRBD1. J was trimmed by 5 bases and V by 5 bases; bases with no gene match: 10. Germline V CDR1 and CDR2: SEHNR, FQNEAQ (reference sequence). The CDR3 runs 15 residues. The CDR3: CASSRPGTAVDTQYF. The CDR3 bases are TGTGCCAGCAGCCGACCCGGGACAGCAGTAGATACGCAGTATTTT.

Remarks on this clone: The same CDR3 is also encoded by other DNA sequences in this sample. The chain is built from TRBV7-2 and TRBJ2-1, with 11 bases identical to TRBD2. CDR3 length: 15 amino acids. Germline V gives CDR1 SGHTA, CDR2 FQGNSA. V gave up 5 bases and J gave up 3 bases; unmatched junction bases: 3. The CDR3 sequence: CASSPTSGGYNEQFF. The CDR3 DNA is TGTGCCAGCAGCCCTACTAGCGGGGGCTACAATGAGCAGTTCTTC.

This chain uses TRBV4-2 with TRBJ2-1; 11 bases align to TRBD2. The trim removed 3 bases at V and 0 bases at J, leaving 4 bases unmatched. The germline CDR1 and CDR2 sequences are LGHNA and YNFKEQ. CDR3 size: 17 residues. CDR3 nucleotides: TGTGCCAGCAGCCAGTCCCTAGCGGGGGGCTCCTACAATGAGCAGTTCTTC. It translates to CASSQSLAGGSYNEQFF.

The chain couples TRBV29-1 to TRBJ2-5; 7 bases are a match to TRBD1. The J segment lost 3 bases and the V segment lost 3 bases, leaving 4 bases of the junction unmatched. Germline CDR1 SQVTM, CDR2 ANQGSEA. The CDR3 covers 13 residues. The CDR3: CSVETGLEETQYF. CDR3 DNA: TGCAGCGTTGAGACAGGGTTGGAAGAGACCCAGTACTTC.

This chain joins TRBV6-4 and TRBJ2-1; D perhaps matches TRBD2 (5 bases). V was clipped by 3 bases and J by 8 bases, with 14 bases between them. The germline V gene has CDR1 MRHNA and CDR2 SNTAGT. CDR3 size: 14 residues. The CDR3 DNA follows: TGTGCCAGCAGTGAGCTGGGGAGTGGCGATGAGCAGTTCTTC. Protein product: CASSELGSGDEQFF.

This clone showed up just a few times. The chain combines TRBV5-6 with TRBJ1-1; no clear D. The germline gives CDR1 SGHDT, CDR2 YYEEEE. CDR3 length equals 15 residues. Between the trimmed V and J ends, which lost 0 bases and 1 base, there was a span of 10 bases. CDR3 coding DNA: TGTGCCAGCAGCTTGGGATTCAGAACGAACACTGAAGCTTTCTTT. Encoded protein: CASSLGFRTNTEAFF.

The CDR3 sequence: CASTTTGNGQPQHF. CDR3 sequence (DNA): TGTGCCAGTACCACAACAGGGAATGGACAGCCCCAGCATTTT. This rearrangement joins TRBV19 to TRBJ1-5; a weak D match, TRBD1 (6 bases). The germline V and J ends were trimmed by 7 bases and 7 bases, with 17 bases remaining between them. Germline V gives CDR1 LNHDA, CDR2 SQIVND (reference sequence). The CDR3 totals 14 residues.

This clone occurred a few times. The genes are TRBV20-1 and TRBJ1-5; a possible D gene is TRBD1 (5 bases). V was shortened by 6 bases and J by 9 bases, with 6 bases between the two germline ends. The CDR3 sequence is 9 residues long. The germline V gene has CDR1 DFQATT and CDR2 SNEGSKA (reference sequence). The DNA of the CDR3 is TGCAGTGCCGGGGGGCCCCAGCATTTT. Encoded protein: CSAGGPQHF.

CDR3 coding DNA: TGTGCCAGCAGTGATAGACAGGGGCAGCGGGGCTACACCTTC. Encoded protein: CASSDRQGQRGYTF. The chain recombines TRBV2 with TRBJ1-2, with 8 bases aligning to TRBD1. V was pared by 3 bases and J by 8 bases, with 8 bases of the junction left unmatched. There are 14 residues in the CDR3. The germline V gene encodes CDR1 SNHLY and CDR2 FYNNEI.

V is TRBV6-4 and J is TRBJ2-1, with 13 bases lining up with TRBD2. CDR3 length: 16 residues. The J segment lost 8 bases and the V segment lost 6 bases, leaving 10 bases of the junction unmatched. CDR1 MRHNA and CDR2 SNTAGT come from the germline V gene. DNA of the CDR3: TGTGCCAGCAGCAACCGTCCGGGACTAGCGGGACATGAGCAGTTCTTC. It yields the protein CASSNRPGLAGHEQFF.

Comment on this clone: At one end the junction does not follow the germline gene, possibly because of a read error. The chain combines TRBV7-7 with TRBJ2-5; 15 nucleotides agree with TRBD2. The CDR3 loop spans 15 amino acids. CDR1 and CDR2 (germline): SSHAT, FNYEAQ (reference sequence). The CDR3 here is CASSRGTSGGETQYF. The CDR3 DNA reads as TGTGCTAGCAGCCGCGGGACTAGCGGGGGGGAGACCCAGTACTTC. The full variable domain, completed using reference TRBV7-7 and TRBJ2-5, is GAGVSQSPRYKVTKRGQDVTLRCDPISSHATLYWYQQALGQGPEFLTYFNYEAQPDKSGLPSDRFSAERPEGSISTLTIQRTEQRDSAMYRCASSRGTSGGETQYFGPGTRLLVL.

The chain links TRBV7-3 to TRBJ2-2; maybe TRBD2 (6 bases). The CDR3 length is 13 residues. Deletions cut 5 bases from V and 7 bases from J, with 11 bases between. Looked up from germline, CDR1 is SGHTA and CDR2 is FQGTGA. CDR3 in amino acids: CASSPVGGGELFF. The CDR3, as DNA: TGTGCCAGCAGCCCGGTGGGGGGCGGGGAGCTGTTTTTT. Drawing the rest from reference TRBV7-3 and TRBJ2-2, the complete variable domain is GAGVSQTPSNKVTEKGKYVELRCDPISGHTALYWYRQSLGQGPEFLIYFQGTGAADDSGLPNDRFFAVRPEGSVSTLKIQRTERGDSAVYLCASSPVGGGELFFGEGSRLTVL.

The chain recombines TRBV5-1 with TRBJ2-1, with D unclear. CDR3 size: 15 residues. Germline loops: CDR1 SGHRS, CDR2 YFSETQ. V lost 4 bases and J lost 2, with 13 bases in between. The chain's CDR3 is CASSPSASAYNEQFF. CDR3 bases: TGCGCCAGCAGCCCCTCTGCCAGCGCCTACAATGAGCAGTTCTTC. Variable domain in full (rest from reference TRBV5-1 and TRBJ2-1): KAGVTQTPRYLIKTRGQQVTLSCSPISGHRSVSWYQQTPGQGLQFLFEYFSETQRNKGNFPGRFSGRQFSNSRSEMNVSTLELGDSALYLCASSPSASAYNEQFFGPGTRLTVL.

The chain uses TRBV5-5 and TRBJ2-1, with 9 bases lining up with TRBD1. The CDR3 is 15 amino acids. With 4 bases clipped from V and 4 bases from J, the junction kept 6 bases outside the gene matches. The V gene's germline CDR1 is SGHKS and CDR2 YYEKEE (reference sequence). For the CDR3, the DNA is TGTGCCAGCAGCGTTGACAGGGGGGGTTACAATGAGCAGTTCTTC. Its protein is CASSVDRGGYNEQFF.

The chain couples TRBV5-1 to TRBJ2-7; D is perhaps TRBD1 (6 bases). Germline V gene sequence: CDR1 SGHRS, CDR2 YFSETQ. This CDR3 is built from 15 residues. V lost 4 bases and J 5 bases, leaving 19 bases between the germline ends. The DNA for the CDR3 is TGCGCCAGCAGCGTATCTGCCGGGACAACCAACGAGCAGTACTTC. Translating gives CASSVSAGTTNEQYF.